The clone carrying this T cell receptor beta chain was counted between two and nine times. Antigen: not known. This record belongs to a study of blood T cells in healthy people across ages. Findings and limits, study-wide: Long-lived and aged donors differed, with more naive CD4+ cells and higher diversity in the long-lived.

The authors ran a second PCR of 7 to 11 cycles using a sample-barcoded 5' primer and a J-beta primer mix. Individual samples furnished no less than 3 million CDR3-containing paired-end reads apiece. TCRdb re-called the 5' RACE reads with MiXCR, one entry per CDR3 protein. The sample includes 650,000 to 950,000 distinct CDR3 sequences, more than 40% of them seen just once. The CDR3 contains 18 residues. V lost 7 bases, J lost 0 bases, and 8 bases stayed unmatched. The V gene's germline CDR1 is MNHNS and CDR2 SASEGT. Isolation recovered at least 6 million PBMCs from every sample. The chain joins TRBV6-1 to TRBJ2-3; 15 positions match TRBD2. Input material: blood. This clonotype was sampled from a man in his 60s in good health. For the CDR3, the DNA is TGTGCCAGCATCGGGACTAGCGGGGGGACACCTAGCACAGATACGCAGTATTTT. Its translation is CASIGTSGGTPSTDTQYF.